This T cell receptor beta chain was found in a study of shared clonotypes between healthy human individuals. This table comes from immunoSEQ multiplex PCR, and its TCRdb copy is limited to in-frame clones, with some not included. The sample lists 2 million to 2.5 million clones, 80% to 95% occurring once. Trimming took off 2 bases at V and 1 base at J, with 14 bases between the two ends. The CDR3 is 16 amino acids. In germline, CDR1 is SGHTA, CDR2 FQGNSA. V and J are TRBV7-2 and TRBJ1-1; the D is unclear. Sequenced: naive CD4+ T cells from PBMCs. Regarding subset: CD45RA+ positively selected. The TCR sequence derives from a man aged 18-30 years in good health. Some clones in this sample may be carry-over from other donors' samples. The CDR3 spells CASSLRSGGTNTEAFF. In nucleotides, the CDR3 is TGTGCCAGCAGCTTACGTTCAGGCGGTACGAACACTGAAGCTTTCTTT.